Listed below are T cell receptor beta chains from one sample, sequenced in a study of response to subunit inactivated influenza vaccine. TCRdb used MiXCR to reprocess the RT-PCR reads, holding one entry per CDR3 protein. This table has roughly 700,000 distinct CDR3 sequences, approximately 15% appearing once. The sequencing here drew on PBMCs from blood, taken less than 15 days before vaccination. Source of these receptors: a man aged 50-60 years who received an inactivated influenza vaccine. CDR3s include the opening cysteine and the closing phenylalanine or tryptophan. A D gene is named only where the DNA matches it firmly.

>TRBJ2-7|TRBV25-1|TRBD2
CASSGTSSGRAYEQYF
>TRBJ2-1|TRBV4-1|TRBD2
CASSQPGTGGPREQFF
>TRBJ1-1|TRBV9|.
CASSVVNIVNTEAFF
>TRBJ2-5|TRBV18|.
CASSGIREYQETQYF
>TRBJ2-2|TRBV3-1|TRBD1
CASRNTGGRTGELFF
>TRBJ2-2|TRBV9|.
CASSPGTTDLRELFF
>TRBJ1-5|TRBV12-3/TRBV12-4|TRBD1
CASSSGQGTGSGQPQHF
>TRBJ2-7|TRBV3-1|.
CASSQDRGFPYEQYF
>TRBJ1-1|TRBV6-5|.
CASSSRGGMNTEAFF
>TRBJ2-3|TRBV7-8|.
CASSSWGQIIDTQYF
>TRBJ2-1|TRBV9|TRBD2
CASTAGGLNEQFF
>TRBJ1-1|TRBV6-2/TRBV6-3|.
CASSNTGFEAFF
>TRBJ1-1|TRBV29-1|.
CSVSRELNTEAFF
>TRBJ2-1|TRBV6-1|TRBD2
CASSGTSGGDNEQFF
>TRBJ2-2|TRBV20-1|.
CSAVGGHSNTGELFF
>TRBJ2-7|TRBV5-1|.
CASRLGGIAYEQYF
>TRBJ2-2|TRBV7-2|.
CASSYGSRGITGELFF
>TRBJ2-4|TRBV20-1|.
CSAVQQNIQYF
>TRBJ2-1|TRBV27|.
CASSFYWGEQFF
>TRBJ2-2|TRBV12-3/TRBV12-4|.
CASRSSGTGNTGELFF
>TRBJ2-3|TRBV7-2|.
CASSPDPLVGTDTQYF
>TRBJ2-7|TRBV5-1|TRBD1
CASTHDRTGRDEQYF
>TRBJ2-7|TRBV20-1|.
CSAKDSLAGTYEQYF
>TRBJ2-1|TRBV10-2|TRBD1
CASSPLRDREDEQFF
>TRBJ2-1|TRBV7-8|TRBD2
CASSYSGRMGEQFF
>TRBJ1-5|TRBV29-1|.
CSVGSGLSNQPQHF
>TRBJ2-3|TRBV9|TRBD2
CASSVVGSGSADTQYF
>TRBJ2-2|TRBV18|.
CASSPPGSQGGTGELFF
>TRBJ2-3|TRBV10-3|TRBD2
CAITNTSGGAGGTDTQYF
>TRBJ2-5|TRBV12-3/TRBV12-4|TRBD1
CASSFQKGAIGQYF
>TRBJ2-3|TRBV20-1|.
CSARDGGGATGDTQYF
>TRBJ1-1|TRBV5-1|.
CASSLNAGKGDTEAFF
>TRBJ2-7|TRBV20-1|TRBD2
CSARSRTSGLYEQYF
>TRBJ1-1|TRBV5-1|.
CASSFRGGVMNTEAFF
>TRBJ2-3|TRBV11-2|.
CASSLDQIRDFWTDTQYF
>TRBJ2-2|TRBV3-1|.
CASSQARVGGELFF
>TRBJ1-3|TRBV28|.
CASSFYPGDRNTIYF
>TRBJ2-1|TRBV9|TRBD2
CASSPGLGVFNEQFF
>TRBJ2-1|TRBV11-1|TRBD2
CASSLALIAGGRNFYNEQFF
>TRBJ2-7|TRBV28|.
CASSFGKVPYEQYF
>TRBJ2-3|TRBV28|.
CASSFTTEERDTQYF
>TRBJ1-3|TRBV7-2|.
CASSLGVRGSGNTIYF
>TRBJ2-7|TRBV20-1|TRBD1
CSARGTGNHEQYF
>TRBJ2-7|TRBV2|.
CASSETGNLYEQYF
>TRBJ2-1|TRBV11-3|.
CASSPPYSHEQFF
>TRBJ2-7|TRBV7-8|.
CASSLAGLRYEQYF
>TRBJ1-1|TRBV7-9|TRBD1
CASSRTGSRTEAFF
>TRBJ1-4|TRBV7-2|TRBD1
CASSTVHRGGEKLFF
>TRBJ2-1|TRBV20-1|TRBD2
CSAPPFGGGNEQFF
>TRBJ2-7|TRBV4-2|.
CASSQARDTSYEQYF